This T cell receptor (beta chain) derives from a study of T cells in Graves' hyperthyroidism and ophthalmopathy. Study outcomes and limitations: Ophthalmopathy, which appeared later, was predicted by the model a median roughly 6.6 months before onset. Expanded thyroid clonotypes (above 0.001) were mostly also found in blood.

This clonotype appeared many times. Its target is unknown. Amplified TCR beta CDR3 regions came from RNA transcripts. The HTBI set primed first-round TCR CDR3 RT-PCR. TCRdb redid the calling of the multiplex PCR reads with MiXCR, one entry per CDR3 protein. The repertoire includes under 350,000 distinct CDR3 sequences, roughly an eighth of them detected once, and roughly 35% sits in the top ten. V trimming: 6 bases; J trimming: 8 bases; junction bases outside the gene matches: 13. The length of the CDR3 is 15 residues. CDR1 and CDR2 (germline): MNHNS, SASEGT. Patients were excluded because of uncontrolled infection, other autoimmune disease, pregnancy or lactation. PBMCs were collected from an approximately 9 ml volume of fresh peripheral blood.

The gene calls are TRBV6-1 and TRBJ2-1; 7 nucleotides agree with TRBD1. The sequenced sample consisted of blood. The source is a woman in her forties with Graves' ophthalmopathy. The CDR3 DNA follows: TGTGCCAGCAGAGACTCGACAGGGTACTCTGATGAGCAGTTCTTC. Its translation: CASRDSTGYSDEQFF.